These 22 T cell receptor beta chains were all obtained from the same sample, sequenced in a study of cytomegalovirus exposure and HLA in healthy donors. The PCR used 60 Vbeta and 13 Jbeta primers. The data were produced by immunoSEQ multiplex PCR, yet TCRdb's version contains in-frame clones alone and is incomplete. This sample's table reports about 88,000 clones. Sequenced material: PBMCs. These receptors originate from a girl between 10 and 17 years old in good health and CMV-seropositive.

The rearrangement uses TRBV5-4 and TRBJ2-2; TRBD2 aligns across 12 bases. CDR3 size: 18 residues. The V and J ends lost 4 bases and 5 bases, in that order; junction bases with no gene match: 12. From germline, CDR1 is SGHNT and CDR2 YYREEE (reference sequence). The CDR3: CASSLGPSGGASTGELFF. For the CDR3, the DNA is TGTGCCAGCAGCCTAGGCCCTAGCGGGGGGGCTTCTACCGGGGAGCTGTTTTTT.

V usage is TRBV29-1 and J usage is TRBJ2-5; D is uncertain. The CDR3 sequence is 10 residues long. CDR1 is SQVTM and CDR2 is ANQGSEA in the germline V gene. CDR3 in amino acids: CRDKTETQYF. The CDR3 DNA follows: TGCAGAGACAAGACAGAGACCCAGTACTTC.

The genes are TRBV5-6 and TRBJ2-3, with D possibly TRBD1 on 6 matching bases. CDR1 is SGHDT and CDR2 is YYEEEE in the germline V gene. V lost 5 bases to trimming and J lost 3 bases, with 16 bases between them. The CDR3 runs 15 residues. CDR3 DNA sequence: TGTGCCAGCAGTCCCTTTGGGCAGGGGACAGATACGCAGTATTTT. The encoded protein is CASSPFGQGTDTQYF.

The chain combines TRBV6-1 with TRBJ1-4; unclear D gene. Germline V gene data show CDR1 as MNHNS and CDR2 as SASEGT. Trimming took 4 bases from V and 10 from J, leaving 13 bases between them. This CDR3 has 13 residues. The DNA of the CDR3 is TGTGCCAGCAGTGGACACGCAATCGGAAAACTGTTTTTT. This sequence encodes CASSGHAIGKLFF.

The V call is TRBV6-5, the J call TRBJ2-5; tentatively, D is TRBD1 (5 bases). Germline V lookup: CDR1 MNHEY, CDR2 SVGAGI. Trimming cost V 6 bases and J 2 bases, with 10 bases left between them. There are 13 residues in the CDR3. CDR3 loop: CASRPTGQETQYF. Here the CDR3 DNA reads TGTGCCAGCAGGCCTACAGGTCAAGAGACCCAGTACTTC.

V usage is TRBV6-1 and J usage is TRBJ2-3; TRBD2 aligns across 12 bases. Germline V gene sequence: CDR1 MNHNS, CDR2 SASEGT. V gave up 8 bases and J gave up 4 bases; unmatched junction bases: 4. CDR3 length equals 14 residues. The CDR3 DNA follows: TGTGCCAGCTGGACTAGCGGGGTCGCAGATACGCAGTATTTT. Its translation is CASWTSGVADTQYF.

The chain employs TRBV5-3 and TRBJ2-7; tentatively, D is TRBD2 (6 bases). TRBV5-3 is placed among ORFs of uncertain function. This CDR3 has 17 amino acids. The V gene lost 6 bases and the J gene lost 3 bases, with 25 bases spanning the gap. CDR3 in amino acids: CARTHQVGRGFNYEQYF. The CDR3 bases are TGTGCCAGAACTCACCAGGTGGGGCGGGGTTTTAACTACGAGCAGTACTTC.

The chain has TRBV7-3 and TRBJ2-5; D uncertain. Per germline, CDR1 SGHTA and CDR2 FQGTGA. V was trimmed by 4 bases and J by 7 bases, leaving 10 bases between them. The CDR3 length is 12 residues. In DNA, the CDR3 is TGTGCCAGCAGCTCGGAGATCGGGACCCAGTACTTC. It codes for CASSSEIGTQYF.

This chain links TRBV6-4 with TRBJ2-7, with 7 bases identical to TRBD1. The CDR3 has 16 residues. Germline CDR1 MRHNA, CDR2 SNTAGT. The trim removed 5 bases at V and 4 bases at J, leaving 14 bases unmatched. The CDR3 protein is CASSNGDSLCSYEQYV. The CDR3 region has the DNA TGTGCCAGCAGTAATGGGGACAGTTTGTGCTCATACGAGCAGTACGTC.

The rearrangement joins TRBV9 to TRBJ1-6; tentative D call: TRBD1 (5 bases). V lost 0 bases, J lost 9 bases, and 13 bases lay in between. The CDR3 length is 15 residues. Germline lookup yields CDR1 SGDLS and CDR2 YYNGEE. The CDR3 loop is CASSVETGGASPLHF. The CDR3 DNA reads TGTGCCAGCAGCGTAGAAACGGGGGGAGCTTCACCCCTCCACTTT.

This chain uses TRBV7-8 with TRBJ2-1; D is possibly TRBD2 (6 bases). From germline, CDR1 is SGHVS and CDR2 FQNEAQ. Trimming left V 3 bases short and J 3 bases short, with 12 bases between. The CDR3 totals 15 residues. Here the CDR3 reads CASSLQGGDYNEQFF. CDR3 nucleotides: TGTGCCAGCAGCTTGCAAGGCGGGGACTACAATGAGCAGTTCTTC.

The chain recombines TRBV5-1 with TRBJ2-2; 7 bases agree with TRBD2. This CDR3 has 16 amino acids. Germline CDR1 SGHRS, CDR2 YFSETQ. With V trimmed by 5 bases and J by 1 base, 8 bases remained unmatched. DNA for the CDR3: TGCGCCAGCAGTTCCCTAGCGGAGGGGAACACCGGGGAGCTGTTTTTT. It translates to CASSSLAEGNTGELFF.

The chain has TRBV11-3 and TRBJ2-3; D possibly corresponds to TRBD2 (5 bases). Germline loops: CDR1 SGHNT, CDR2 YENEEA. Trimming removed 2 bases from V and 0 bases from J, with 6 bases in between. The CDR3 sequence is 14 residues long. The CDR3 DNA reads as TGTGCCAGCAGCTTACCGGGAAGCACAGATACGCAGTATTTT. Its translation: CASSLPGSTDTQYF.

The chain uses TRBV14 and TRBJ1-5; no definite D call. Deletions cut 4 bases from V and 4 bases from J, with 11 bases between. The CDR3 extends over 14 amino acids. Germline values: CDR1 SGHDN, CDR2 FVKESK. The CDR3 region has the DNA TGTGCCAGCAGCCCCGCGGGCAGGAATCAGCCCCAGCATTTT. The encoded protein is CASSPAGRNQPQHF. Drawing the rest from reference TRBV14 and TRBJ1-5, the complete variable domain is EAGVTQFPSHSVIEKGQTVTLRCDPISGHDNLYWYRRVMGKEIKFLLHFVKESKQDESGMPNNRFLAERTGGTYSTLKVQPAELEDSGVYFCASSPAGRNQPQHFGDGTRLSIL.

Details on this clone: The same CDR3 also results from other DNA sequences found in this sample. The chain joins TRBV25-1 to TRBJ2-7, with D possibly matching TRBD2 (6 bases). Germline assignment: CDR1 MGHDK and CDR2 SYGVNS. This CDR3 has 16 residues. Trimming removed 3 bases at V and 2 bases at J, with 17 bases between. The CDR3 reads CASSDGGLTGAYEQYF. The CDR3 nucleotides are TGTGCCAGCAGTGATGGGGGACTCACTGGCGCCTACGAGCAGTACTTC.

The chain combines TRBV15 with TRBJ1-2; 7 nucleotides match TRBD1. Trimming took 3 bases from V and 0 from J; bases not matched to a gene: 10. CDR1 is LNHNV, CDR2 YYDKDF, per germline (reference sequence). This CDR3 contains 17 residues. CDR3 sequence: CATSSHPTGSPNYGYTF. The CDR3 DNA follows: TGTGCCACCAGCAGCCACCCGACAGGGAGTCCTAACTATGGCTACACCTTC. The variable domain in full, with the rest retrieved from reference TRBV15 and TRBJ1-2, is DAMVIQNPRYQVTQFGKPVTLSCSQTLNHNVMYWYQQKSSQAPKLLFHYYDKDFNNEADTPDNFQSRRPNTSFCFLDIRSPGLGDTAMYLCATSSHPTGSPNYGYTFGSGTRLTVV.

The chain combines TRBV5-6 with TRBJ2-7; no definite D call. Germline V gene lookup returns CDR1 SGHDT and CDR2 YYEEEE. CDR3 length equals 14 residues. V lost 2 bases and J lost 2, with 11 bases in between. The CDR3: CASSFQWAAYEQYV. The CDR3 DNA follows: TGTGCCAGCAGCTTCCAATGGGCAGCCTACGAGCAGTACGTC.

V is TRBV27 and J is TRBJ1-6; unclear D gene. Trimming pared 5 bases from V and 8 bases from J, leaving 19 bases between. CDR3 length: 16 residues. Germline values: CDR1 MNHEY, CDR2 SMNVEV (reference sequence). The CDR3 region has the DNA TGTGCCAGCAGTCTCAGGTTGACCCTCCCTCATTCACCCCTCCACTTT. As protein: CASSLRLTLPHSPLHF.

The gene calls are TRBV5-4 and TRBJ1-2, with 9 bases matching TRBD1. This CDR3 has 14 amino acids. The V segment lost 5 bases and the J segment 7 bases; nucleotides outside the gene matches: 9. Germline V gene lookup returns CDR1 SGHNT and CDR2 YYREEE (reference sequence). CDR3 residues: CASSPTGGAVGYTF. The CDR3 DNA is TGTGCCAGCAGTCCAACAGGGGGCGCGGTTGGCTACACCTTC.

The chain joins TRBV5-1 to TRBJ1-1; D unresolved. The CDR3 is 17 amino acids. The V gene lost 4 bases and the J gene lost 4 bases, with 23 bases spanning the gap. The germline CDR1 and CDR2 sequences are SGHRS and YFSETQ. CDR3 coding DNA: TGCGCCAGCAGCCTCCTGAACGTCGGAGGGTTGAGCACTGAAGCTTTCTTT. Its protein is CASSLLNVGGLSTEAFF. The full variable domain, completed using reference TRBV5-1 and TRBJ1-1, is KAGVTQTPRYLIKTRGQQVTLSCSPISGHRSVSWYQQTPGQGLQFLFEYFSETQRNKGNFPGRFSGRQFSNSRSEMNVSTLELGDSALYLCASSLLNVGGLSTEAFFGQGTRLTVV.

CDR3 region: CASSLDRETQYF. CDR3 coding DNA: TGTGCCAGCAGCCTCGACAGGGAGACCCAGTACTTC. The chain employs TRBV9 and TRBJ2-5; D perhaps matches TRBD1 (6 bases). The CDR3 is 12 residues long. Germline V lookup: CDR1 SGDLS, CDR2 YYNGEE. Between the trimmed V and J ends, which lost 4 bases and 5 bases, there was a span of 9 bases.

The chain couples TRBV7-6 to TRBJ1-6; D might be TRBD1 (6 bases). The CDR3 length is 14 residues. Trimming stripped 2 bases from V and 8 bases from J, with 10 bases between. CDR1 and CDR2 (germline): SGHVS, FNYEAQ. The chain's CDR3 is CASSLNRVYSPLHF. Here the CDR3 DNA reads TGTGCCAGCAGCTTAAACAGGGTTTATTCACCCCTCCACTTT.